Shown below are 6 T cell receptor beta chains from a single sample sequenced in a study of OX40 agonist ivuxolimab in advanced cancers. Clones were read by immunoSEQ multiplex PCR, and TCRdb kept only the in-frame ones, dropping some. The data contain tens of thousands of clones, about 91% of them singletons. The source was CD4+ or CD8+ T cells sorted from blood, collected in a trial of the OX40 agonist ivuxolimab. The receptors originated from an adult with an advanced solid tumor such as melanoma, head and neck, liver or kidney cancer.

The chain combines TRBV7-8 with TRBJ2-5; 9 positions agree with TRBD2. The tail of the sequence fits TRBJ2-7 better, so the J call may be wrong. The CDR3 is 16 residues long. Germline V gives CDR1 SGHVS, CDR2 FQNEAQ. The chain's CDR3 is CASSAHRVAGAYEQYF. The CDR3 DNA reads as TGTGCCAGCAGCGCGCACAGGGTAGCGGGGGCCTACGAGCAGTACTTC.

This rearrangement joins TRBV6-4 to TRBJ2-2; the D is unclear. CDR3 size: 15 residues. The germline CDR1 and CDR2 sequences are MRHNA and SNTAGT. V lost 6 bases and J 6 bases, leaving 17 bases between the germline ends. In DNA form, the CDR3 reads TGTGCCAGCAGCAAGGAAGCCCTGGGGTCCGGGGAGCTGTTTTTT. Residues: CASSKEALGSGELFF.

V usage is TRBV28 and J usage is TRBJ1-4, with 8 bases matching TRBD1. Trimming removed 3 bases from V and 8 bases from J; junction bases left unmatched: 14. CDR3 length equals 17 residues. The V gene's germline CDR1 is MDHEN and CDR2 SYDVKM. CDR3 sequence: CASSLVAPGGAREKLFF. Here the CDR3 DNA reads TGTGCCAGCAGTTTGGTGGCCCCAGGGGGCGCGAGGGAAAAACTGTTTTTT.

The chain joins TRBV5-6 to TRBJ2-2, with D uncertain. The CDR3 has 15 amino acids. The ends were cut back, 5 bases at V and 5 bases at J, with 16 bases in the middle. Germline CDR1 reads SGHDT; CDR2 reads YYEEEE. The CDR3 DNA is TGTGCCAGCAGGGTTGGATCCCTAGGAACCGGGGAGCTGTTTTTT. Amino acids: CASRVGSLGTGELFF.

V gene TRBV28 combines with J gene TRBJ2-3; D is perhaps TRBD2 (6 bases). Germline V CDR1 and CDR2: MDHEN, SYDVKM. The CDR3 length is 13 residues. V was clipped by 5 bases and J by 5 bases, with 11 bases between them. This chain's CDR3 is CASSGGLRDTQYF. CDR3 nucleotide sequence: TGTGCCAGCAGTGGAGGGTTACGAGATACGCAGTATTTT.

The gene calls are TRBV7-2 and TRBJ2-1; TRBD2 matches at 13 bases. CDR3 length: 17 residues. V lost 2 bases to trimming and J lost 3 bases; unmatched junction nucleotides: 4. Germline lookup yields CDR1 SGHTA and CDR2 FQGNSA. The CDR3 spells CASSLSGLAGFYNEQFF. Here the CDR3 DNA reads TGTGCCAGCAGCTTATCGGGACTAGCGGGGTTCTACAATGAGCAGTTCTTC. The variable domain in full, completed from reference TRBV7-2 and TRBJ2-1, reads GAGVSQSPSNKVTEKGKDVELRCDPISGHTALYWYRQSLGQGLEFLIYFQGNSAPDKSGLPSDRFSAERTGGSVSTLTIQRTQQEDSAVYLCASSLSGLAGFYNEQFFGPGTRLTVL.